This TCR beta chain was profiled in a study of T cell responses to AZD1222 COVID-19 vaccine. This CDR3 is built from 14 residues. Germline loops: CDR1 SGHTA, CDR2 FQGTGA. V lost 5 bases and J lost 9; bases outside the gene matches: 8. Sequenced by immunoSEQ multiplex PCR; TCRdb stores in-frame clones only, minus some. The repertoire consists of about 120,000 clones, with more than 75% occurring once and the leading ten covering roughly 7.7%. This receptor was taken from an adult in good health. This specimen was peripheral blood, taken on day 0 of AZD1222 vaccination. The rearrangement joins TRBV7-3 to TRBJ2-1, with 9 positions matching TRBD1. CDR3 protein: CASSPGQGSFEQFF. CDR3 DNA: TGTGCCAGCAGCCCGGGACAGGGAAGTTTTGAGCAGTTCTTC.